The 14 T cell receptor beta chains listed next were all sequenced from one sample in a study of cytomegalovirus exposure and HLA in healthy donors. PCR used 60 Vbeta primers and 13 Jbeta primers. Assay: immunoSEQ multiplex PCR; the TCRdb copy retains only in-frame clones and omits some. The table records 150,000 to 180,000 clones, roughly 74% of them present only once. What was sequenced was PBMCs. The receptors derive from a young man in good health and CMV-seronegative.

To note about this clone: One junction end does not reproduce the germline sequence, and a read error may be involved. J is TRBJ1-1 and V is TRBV19; maybe TRBD1 (5 bases). Germline CDR1 and CDR2: LNHDA and SQIVND (reference sequence). The CDR3 length is 11 residues. CDR3 DNA sequence: TGTGCCAGTAGAAGGGGCCCTGAGGCTTTCTTT. Translating it yields CASRRGPEAFF.

This clone was picked up a small number of times. The chain employs TRBV6-1 and TRBJ2-6, with D maybe TRBD1 (5 bases). Germline CDR1 and CDR2: MNHNS and SASEGT. The CDR3 runs to 14 residues. Trimming removed 6 bases from V and 0 bases from J, with 6 bases in between. The CDR3 loop is CASRDSSGANVLTF. The CDR3 nucleotides read TGTGCCAGCAGAGACAGCTCTGGGGCCAACGTCCTGACTTTC.

The chain couples TRBV13 to TRBJ2-7; perhaps TRBD1 as D (6 bases). The CDR3 consists of 13 residues. V lost 4 bases and J lost 2, with 9 bases in between. Germline V gene lookup returns CDR1 PRHDT and CDR2 FYEKMQ (reference sequence). The CDR3 is CASSWGQAYEQYV. DNA for the CDR3: TGTGCCAGCAGCTGGGGACAAGCCTACGAGCAGTACGTC.

This clone showed up just once. The chain has TRBV10-3 and TRBJ1-5; 8 positions agree with TRBD1. The germline V gene has CDR1 ENHRY and CDR2 SYGVKD. The CDR3 has 14 residues. The junction had 3 bases not matched to a gene; V was cut back by 4 bases and J by 4 bases. The CDR3 is CAISGDRLNQPQHF. The CDR3 nucleotides are TGTGCCATCAGTGGGGACAGGCTGAATCAGCCCCAGCATTTT.

The chain couples TRBV9 to TRBJ1-1; 7 nucleotides agree with TRBD1. Germline values: CDR1 SGDLS, CDR2 YYNGEE. This CDR3 region has 16 residues. V shed 0 bases, J shed 2 bases, and the junction held 7 bases outside the gene matches. The CDR3 DNA reads TGTGCCAGCAGCGTAGGAACAGGGGTGGACAACACTGAAGCTTTCTTT. It encodes CASSVGTGVDNTEAFF.

The rearrangement uses TRBV6-1 and TRBJ1-2; 10 bases fit TRBD1. The V gene end was trimmed by 7 bases and the J gene end by 5 bases; junction bases not matched to a gene: 7. The germline V gene has CDR1 MNHNS and CDR2 SASEGT. The length of the CDR3 is 14 residues. The CDR3 bases are TGTGCCAGCACTTGGGACAGGGGAAAGTATGGCTACACCTTC. Amino acids: CASTWDRGKYGYTF.

As DNA, the CDR3 is TGTGCCAGTAGTCCAAGAGTAGGGGGGACTAGCGTCCACGAGCAGTACTTC. Amino acids: CASSPRVGGTSVHEQYF. The rearrangement links TRBV19 to TRBJ2-7, with 10 bases identical to TRBD2. Germline-derived CDR1 and CDR2 are LNHDA and SQIVND (reference sequence). The length of the CDR3 is 17 residues. J was trimmed by 5 bases and V by 5 bases; bases with no gene match: 15.

This clone was seen only once. The CDR3 coding sequence is TGTGCCAGCAGTTACCGAATCCTTTCGAGTCACACTGAAGCTTTCTTT. Translation gives CASSYRILSSHTEAFF. The chain couples TRBV6-5 to TRBJ1-1, with D hard to call. Germline CDR1 is MNHEY and CDR2 is SVGAGI. There are 16 residues in the CDR3. The ends were cut back, 2 bases at V and 3 bases at J, with 16 bases in the middle.

V and J are TRBV19 and TRBJ2-3; TRBD2 matches at 7 bases. The CDR3 spans 16 residues. Per the germline V gene, CDR1 is LNHDA and CDR2 is SQIVND (reference sequence). With V trimmed by 4 bases and J by 0 bases, 7 bases remained unmatched. The CDR3 nucleotides read TGTGCCAGTAGTAGATCTAGCGGCTTAAGCACAGATACGCAGTATTTT. Its protein product is CASSRSSGLSTDTQYF.

This chain uses TRBV7-8 with TRBJ2-2; perhaps TRBD2 as D (7 bases). Germline-derived CDR1 and CDR2 are SGHVS and FQNEAQ. Trimming shortened V by 5 bases and J by 7 bases, and 14 bases separated the two germline ends. The CDR3 is 14 amino acids. CDR3 coding DNA: TGTGCCAGCAGCCCCACGAGGGGGGGCGGGGAGCTGTTTTTT. As protein: CASSPTRGGGELFF.

The chain has TRBV5-1 and TRBJ2-5; tentative D call: TRBD2 (5 bases). Germline CDR1 reads SGHRS; CDR2 reads YFSETQ. Trimming took 4 bases from V and 2 from J, leaving 15 bases between them. The length of the CDR3 is 15 residues. CDR3 nucleotide sequence: TGCGCCAGCAGCGCCAATGTGGGGAGACAAGAGACCCAGTACTTC. Translating gives CASSANVGRQETQYF. The whole variable domain, remainder taken from reference TRBV5-1 and TRBJ2-5, is KAGVTQTPRYLIKTRGQQVTLSCSPISGHRSVSWYQQTPGQGLQFLFEYFSETQRNKGNFPGRFSGRQFSNSRSEMNVSTLELGDSALYLCASSANVGRQETQYFGPGTRLLVL.

The chain employs TRBV19 and TRBJ1-2; 7 positions match TRBD1. Germline trimming cut 10 bases from V and 4 bases from J; bases unmatched to any gene: 12. This CDR3 region has 14 residues. Germline CDR1 and CDR2: LNHDA and SQIVND (reference sequence). In DNA, the CDR3 is TGTGCCACCTTAAAGGAGACAGGGAGCTATGGCTACACCTTC. Amino acid sequence: CATLKETGSYGYTF.

The chain carries TRBV11-2 and TRBJ1-1; perhaps TRBD1 as D (5 bases). Trimming took 1 base from V and 10 from J, leaving 16 bases between them. Germline CDR1 is SGHAT and CDR2 is FQNNGV. CDR3 size: 14 residues. This CDR3 is CASSLVRGRERAFF. The CDR3 DNA reads as TGTGCCAGCAGCTTAGTAAGGGGCAGGGAAAGAGCTTTCTTT.

The J gene is TRBJ2-1, the V gene TRBV19, with 7 bases identical to TRBD2. This CDR3 is 14 amino acids long. The germline gives CDR1 LNHDA, CDR2 SQIVND (reference sequence). J lost 5 bases, V lost 3 bases, and 4 bases had no gene match. CDR3 amino acids: CASSMKRGDNEQFF. CDR3 DNA sequence: TGTGCCAGTAGTATGAAGCGGGGAGACAATGAGCAGTTCTTC.